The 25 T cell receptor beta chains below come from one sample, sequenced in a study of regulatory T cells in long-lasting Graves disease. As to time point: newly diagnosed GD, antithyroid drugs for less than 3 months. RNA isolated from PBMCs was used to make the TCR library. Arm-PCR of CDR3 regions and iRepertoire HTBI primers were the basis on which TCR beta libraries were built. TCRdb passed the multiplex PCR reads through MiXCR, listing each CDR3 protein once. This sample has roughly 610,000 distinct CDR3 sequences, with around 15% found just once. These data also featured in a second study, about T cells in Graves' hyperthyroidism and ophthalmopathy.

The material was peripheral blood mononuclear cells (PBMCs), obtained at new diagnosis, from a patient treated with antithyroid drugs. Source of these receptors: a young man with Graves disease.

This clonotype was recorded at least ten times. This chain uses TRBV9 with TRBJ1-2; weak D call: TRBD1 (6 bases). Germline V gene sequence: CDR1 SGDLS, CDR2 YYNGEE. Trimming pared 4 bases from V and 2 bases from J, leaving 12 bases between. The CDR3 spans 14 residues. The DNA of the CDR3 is TGTGCCAGCAGCTCCCGACAGGCCAACTATGGCTACACCTTC. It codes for CASSSRQANYGYTF.

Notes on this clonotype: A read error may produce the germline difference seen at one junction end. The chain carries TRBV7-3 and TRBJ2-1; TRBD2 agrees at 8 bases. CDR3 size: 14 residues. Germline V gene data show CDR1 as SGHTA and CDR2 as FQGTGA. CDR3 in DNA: TGTACCAGCAGCCCGGCGACTAGCGTCAATGAGCAGTTCTTC. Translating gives CTSSPATSVNEQFF.

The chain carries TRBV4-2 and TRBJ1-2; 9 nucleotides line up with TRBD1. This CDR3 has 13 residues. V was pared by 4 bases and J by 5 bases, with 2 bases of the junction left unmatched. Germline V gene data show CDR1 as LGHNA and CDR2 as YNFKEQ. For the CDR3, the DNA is TGTGCCAGCAGCCGGACAGGGGTGTATGGCTACACCTTC. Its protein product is CASSRTGVYGYTF.

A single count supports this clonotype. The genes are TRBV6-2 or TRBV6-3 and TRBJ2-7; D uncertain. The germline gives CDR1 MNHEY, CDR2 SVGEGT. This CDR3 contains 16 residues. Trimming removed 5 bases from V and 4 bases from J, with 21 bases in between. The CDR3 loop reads CASSDRIGPAPYEQYF. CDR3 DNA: TGTGCCAGCAGTGATCGTATTGGGCCAGCCCCGTACGAGCAGTACTTC.

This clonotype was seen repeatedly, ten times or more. CDR3 in amino acids: CASSQTGVGQPQHF. For the CDR3, the DNA is TGTGCCAGCAGTCAAACAGGGGTGGGTCAGCCCCAGCATTTT. The V call is TRBV27, the J call TRBJ1-5; 7 nucleotides line up with TRBD1. The CDR3 has 14 amino acids. Per germline, CDR1 MNHEY and CDR2 SMNVEV (reference sequence). V trimming: 5 bases; J trimming: 6 bases; junction bases outside the gene matches: 7.

The DNA for the CDR3 is TGTGCCAGCAGCGGAAGACGGAACTCCTACGAGCAGTACTTC. Translated: CASSGRRNSYEQYF. The rearrangement links TRBV9 to TRBJ2-7; D unresolved. The CDR3 is 14 residues long. V lost 3 bases, J lost 0 bases, and 10 bases lay in between. Looked up from germline, CDR1 is SGDLS and CDR2 is YYNGEE. Full variable domain (remainder filled in from reference TRBV9 and TRBJ2-7): DSGVTQTPKHLITATGQRVTLRCSPRSGDLSVYWYQQSLDQGLQFLIQYYNGEERAKGNILERFSAQQFPDLHSELNLSSLELGDSALYFCASSGRRNSYEQYFGPGTRLTVT.

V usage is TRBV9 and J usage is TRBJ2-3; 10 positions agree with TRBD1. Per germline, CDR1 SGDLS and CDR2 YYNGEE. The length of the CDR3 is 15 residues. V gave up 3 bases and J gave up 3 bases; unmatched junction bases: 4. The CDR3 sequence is CASSAPGQGTDTQYF. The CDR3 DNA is TGTGCCAGCAGCGCCCCGGGACAGGGGACAGATACGCAGTATTTT. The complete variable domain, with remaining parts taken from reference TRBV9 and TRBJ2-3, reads DSGVTQTPKHLITATGQRVTLRCSPRSGDLSVYWYQQSLDQGLQFLIQYYNGEERAKGNILERFSAQQFPDLHSELNLSSLELGDSALYFCASSAPGQGTDTQYFGPGTRLTVL.

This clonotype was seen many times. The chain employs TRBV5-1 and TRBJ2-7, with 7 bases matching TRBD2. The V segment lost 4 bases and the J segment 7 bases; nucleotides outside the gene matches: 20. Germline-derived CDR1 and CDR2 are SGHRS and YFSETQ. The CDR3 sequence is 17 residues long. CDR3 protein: CASSKGPIGGSLEEQYF. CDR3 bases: TGCGCCAGCAGCAAGGGCCCTATCGGCGGGAGTTTAGAAGAGCAGTACTTC.

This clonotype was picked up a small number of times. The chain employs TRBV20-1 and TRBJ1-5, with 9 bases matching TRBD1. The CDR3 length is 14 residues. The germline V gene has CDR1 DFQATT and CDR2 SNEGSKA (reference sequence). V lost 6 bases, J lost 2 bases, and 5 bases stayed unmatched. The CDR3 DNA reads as TGCAGTGCCTGGGGACAGGGAGGCAATCAGCCCCAGCATTTT. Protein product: CSAWGQGGNQPQHF.

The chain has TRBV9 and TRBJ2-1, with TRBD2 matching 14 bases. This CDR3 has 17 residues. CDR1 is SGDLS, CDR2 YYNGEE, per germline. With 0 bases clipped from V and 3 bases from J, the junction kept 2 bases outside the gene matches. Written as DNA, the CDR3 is TGTGCCAGCAGCGTAGGGACTAGCGGGAGGATCTACAATGAGCAGTTCTTC. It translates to CASSVGTSGRIYNEQFF.

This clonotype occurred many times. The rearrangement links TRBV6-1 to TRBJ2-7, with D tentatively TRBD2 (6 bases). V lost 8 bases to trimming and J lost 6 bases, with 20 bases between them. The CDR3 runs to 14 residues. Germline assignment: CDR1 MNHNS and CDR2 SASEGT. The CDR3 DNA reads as TGTGCCAGCGGCCCTTACAGGAGGGCCTCCGAGCAGTACTTC. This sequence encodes CASGPYRRASEQYF.

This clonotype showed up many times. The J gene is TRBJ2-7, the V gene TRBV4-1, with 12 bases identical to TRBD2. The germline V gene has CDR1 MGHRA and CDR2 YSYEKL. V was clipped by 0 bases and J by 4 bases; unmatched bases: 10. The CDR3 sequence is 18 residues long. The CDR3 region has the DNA TGCGCCAGCAGCCAAGAGGCTAGCGGGAGGGCTATCTCTTACGAGCAGTACTTC. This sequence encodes CASSQEASGRAISYEQYF.

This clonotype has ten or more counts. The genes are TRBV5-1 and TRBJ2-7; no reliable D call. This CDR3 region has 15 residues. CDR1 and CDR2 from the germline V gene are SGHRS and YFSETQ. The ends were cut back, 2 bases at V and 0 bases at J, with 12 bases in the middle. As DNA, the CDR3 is TGCGCCAGCAGCTTTTCGGAAGTGCGCTCCTACGAGCAGTACTTC. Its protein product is CASSFSEVRSYEQYF.

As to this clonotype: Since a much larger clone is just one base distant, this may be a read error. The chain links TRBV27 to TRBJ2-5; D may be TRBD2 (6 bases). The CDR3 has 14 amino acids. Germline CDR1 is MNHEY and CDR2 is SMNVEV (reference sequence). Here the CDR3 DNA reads TGTGCCAGCAGTCCCGGGACTTTTGGGGAGACCCAGCACTTC. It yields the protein CASSPGTFGETQHF.

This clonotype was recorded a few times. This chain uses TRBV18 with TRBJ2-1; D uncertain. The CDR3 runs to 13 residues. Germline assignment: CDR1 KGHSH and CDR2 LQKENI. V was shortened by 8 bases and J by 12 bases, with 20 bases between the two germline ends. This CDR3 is CASKRPHGLGQFF. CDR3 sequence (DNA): TGTGCCAGCAAGCGTCCCCATGGGCTCGGGCAGTTCTTC. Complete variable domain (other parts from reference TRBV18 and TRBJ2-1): NAGVMQNPRHLVRRRGQEARLRCSPMKGHSHVYWYRQLPEEGLKFMVYLQKENIIDESGMPKERFSAEFPKEGPSILRIQQVVRGDSAAYFCASKRPHGLGQFFGPGTRLTVL.

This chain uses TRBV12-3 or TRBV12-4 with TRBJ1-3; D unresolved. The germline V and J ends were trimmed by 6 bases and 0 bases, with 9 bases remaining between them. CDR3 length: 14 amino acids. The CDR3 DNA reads TGTGCCAGCAGGCTACGCTCCTCTGGAAACACCATATATTTT. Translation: CASRLRSSGNTIYF.

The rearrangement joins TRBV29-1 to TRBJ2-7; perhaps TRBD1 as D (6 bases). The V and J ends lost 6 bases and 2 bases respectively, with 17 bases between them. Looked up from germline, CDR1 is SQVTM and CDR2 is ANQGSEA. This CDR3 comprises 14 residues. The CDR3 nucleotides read TGCAGCGTCGGACAGTCCCTAGAAGCCTACGAGCAGTACTTC. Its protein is CSVGQSLEAYEQYF.

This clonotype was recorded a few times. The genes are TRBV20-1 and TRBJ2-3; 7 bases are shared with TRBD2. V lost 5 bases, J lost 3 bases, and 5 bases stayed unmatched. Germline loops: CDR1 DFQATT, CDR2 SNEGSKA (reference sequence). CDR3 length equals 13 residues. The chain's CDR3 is CSALTSRTDTQYF. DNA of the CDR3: TGCAGTGCTCTGACTAGCCGTACAGATACGCAGTATTTT.

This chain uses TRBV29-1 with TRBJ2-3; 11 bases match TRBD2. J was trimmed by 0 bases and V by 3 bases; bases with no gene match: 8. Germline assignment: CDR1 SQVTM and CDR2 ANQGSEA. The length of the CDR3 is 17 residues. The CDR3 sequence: CSVDIIRTSGSTDTQYF. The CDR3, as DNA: TGCAGCGTTGATATTATTCGGACTAGCGGGAGCACAGATACGCAGTATTTT.

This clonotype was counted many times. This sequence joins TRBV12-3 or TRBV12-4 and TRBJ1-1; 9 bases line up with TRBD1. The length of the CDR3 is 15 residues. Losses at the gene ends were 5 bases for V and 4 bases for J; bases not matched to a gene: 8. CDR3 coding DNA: TGTGCCAGCAGTAGCTGGGGACAGGGAGTCACTGAAGCTTTCTTT. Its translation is CASSSWGQGVTEAFF.

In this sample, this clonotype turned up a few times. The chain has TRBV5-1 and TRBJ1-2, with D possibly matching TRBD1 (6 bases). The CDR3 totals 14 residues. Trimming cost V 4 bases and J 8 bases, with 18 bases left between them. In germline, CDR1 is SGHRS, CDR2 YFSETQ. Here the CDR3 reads CASSQMTGRHGYTF. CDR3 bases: TGCGCCAGCAGCCAAATGACAGGCCGTCACGGCTACACCTTC.

The CDR3 spells CASSLGLAAHEQYF. The CDR3 DNA follows: TGTGCCAGCAGTCTTGGACTAGCGGCCCACGAGCAGTACTTC. The chain employs TRBV27 and TRBJ2-7; 10 nucleotides agree with TRBD2. V dropped 5 bases and J dropped 5; count of bases not matched to a gene: 6. The germline CDR1 and CDR2 sequences are MNHEY and SMNVEV (reference sequence). The CDR3 spans 14 residues.

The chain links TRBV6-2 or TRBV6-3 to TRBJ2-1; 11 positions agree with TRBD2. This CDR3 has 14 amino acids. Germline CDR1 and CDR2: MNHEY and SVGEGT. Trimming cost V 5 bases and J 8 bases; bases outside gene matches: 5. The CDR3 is CASSIAGGSDEQFF. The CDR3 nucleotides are TGTGCCAGCAGTATAGCGGGAGGGAGCGATGAGCAGTTCTTC.

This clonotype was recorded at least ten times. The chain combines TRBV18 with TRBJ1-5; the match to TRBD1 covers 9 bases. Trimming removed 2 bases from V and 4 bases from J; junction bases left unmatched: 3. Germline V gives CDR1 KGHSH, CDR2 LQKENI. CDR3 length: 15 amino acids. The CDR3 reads CASSPVGQGNQPQHF. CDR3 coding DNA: TGTGCCAGCTCACCAGTTGGACAGGGGAATCAGCCCCAGCATTTT.

DNA for the CDR3: TGTGCCAGCAGTCCCGATAGCGGGGTCAATGAGCAGTTCTTC. The encoded protein is CASSPDSGVNEQFF. This chain joins TRBV7-9 and TRBJ2-1, with 8 bases matching TRBD2. The CDR3 extends over 14 amino acids. The germline CDR1 and CDR2 sequences are SEHNR and FQNEAQ (reference sequence). V was clipped by 6 bases and J by 6 bases; unmatched bases: 7.